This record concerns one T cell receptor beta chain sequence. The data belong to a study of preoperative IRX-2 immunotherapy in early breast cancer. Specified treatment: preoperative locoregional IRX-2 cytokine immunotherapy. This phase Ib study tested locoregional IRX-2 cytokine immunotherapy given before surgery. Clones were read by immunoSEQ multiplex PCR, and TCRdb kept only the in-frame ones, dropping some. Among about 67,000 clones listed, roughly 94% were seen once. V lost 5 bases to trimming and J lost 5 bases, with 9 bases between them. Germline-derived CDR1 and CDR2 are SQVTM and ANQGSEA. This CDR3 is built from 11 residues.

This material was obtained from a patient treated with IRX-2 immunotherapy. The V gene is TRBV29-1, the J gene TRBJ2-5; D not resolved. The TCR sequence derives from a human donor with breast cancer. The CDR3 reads CSVLPAETQYF. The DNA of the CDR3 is TGCAGCGTTCTTCCTGCTGAGACCCAGTACTTC.